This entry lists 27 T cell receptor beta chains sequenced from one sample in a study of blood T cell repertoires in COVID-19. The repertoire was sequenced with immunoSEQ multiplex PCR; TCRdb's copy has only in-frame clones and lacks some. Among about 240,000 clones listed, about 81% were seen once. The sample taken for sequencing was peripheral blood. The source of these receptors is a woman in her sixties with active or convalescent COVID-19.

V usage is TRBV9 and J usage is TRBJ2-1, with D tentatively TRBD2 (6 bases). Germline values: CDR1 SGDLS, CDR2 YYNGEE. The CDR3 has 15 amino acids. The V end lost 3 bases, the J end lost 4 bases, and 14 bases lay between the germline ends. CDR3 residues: CASSAPGLQYNEQFF. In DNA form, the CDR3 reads TGTGCCAGCAGCGCCCCGGGACTGCAGTACAATGAGCAGTTCTTC. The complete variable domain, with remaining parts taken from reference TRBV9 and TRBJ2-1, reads DSGVTQTPKHLITATGQRVTLRCSPRSGDLSVYWYQQSLDQGLQFLIQYYNGEERAKGNILERFSAQQFPDLHSELNLSSLELGDSALYFCASSAPGLQYNEQFFGPGTRLTVL.

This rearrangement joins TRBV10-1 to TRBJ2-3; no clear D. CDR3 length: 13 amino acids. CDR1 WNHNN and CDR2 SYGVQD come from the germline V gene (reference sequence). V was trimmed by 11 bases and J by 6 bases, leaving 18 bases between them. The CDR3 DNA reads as TGCGCCTCCCGGCCCCTAGGCTCGGATACGCAGTATTTT. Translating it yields CASRPLGSDTQYF.

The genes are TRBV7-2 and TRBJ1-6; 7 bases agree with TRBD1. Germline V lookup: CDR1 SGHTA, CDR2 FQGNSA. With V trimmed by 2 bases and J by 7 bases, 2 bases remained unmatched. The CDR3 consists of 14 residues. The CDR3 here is CASSLTGENSPLHF. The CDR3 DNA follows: TGTGCCAGCAGCTTAACAGGGGAGAATTCACCCCTCCACTTT. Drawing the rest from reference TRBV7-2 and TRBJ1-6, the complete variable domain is GAGVSQSPSNKVTEKGKDVELRCDPISGHTALYWYRQSLGQGLEFLIYFQGNSAPDKSGLPSDRFSAERTGGSVSTLTIQRTQQEDSAVYLCASSLTGENSPLHFGNGTRLTVT.

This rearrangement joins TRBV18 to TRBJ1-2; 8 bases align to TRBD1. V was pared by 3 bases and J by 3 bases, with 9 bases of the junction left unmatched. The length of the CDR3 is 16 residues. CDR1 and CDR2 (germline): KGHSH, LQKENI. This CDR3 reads CASSPYHQQGDYGYTF. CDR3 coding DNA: TGTGCCAGCTCACCTTACCATCAACAGGGGGACTATGGCTACACCTTC.

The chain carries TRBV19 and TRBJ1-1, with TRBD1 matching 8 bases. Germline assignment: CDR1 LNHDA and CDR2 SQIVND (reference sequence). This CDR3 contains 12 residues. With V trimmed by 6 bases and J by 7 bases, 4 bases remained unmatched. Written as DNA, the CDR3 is TGTGCCAGTAGGCAGGGGGCGAATGAAGCTTTCTTT. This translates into CASRQGANEAFF. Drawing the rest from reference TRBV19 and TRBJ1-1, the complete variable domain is DGGITQSPKYLFRKEGQNVTLSCEQNLNHDAMYWYRQDPGQGLRLIYYSQIVNDFQKGDIAEGYSVSREKKESFPLTVTSAQKNPTAFYLCASRQGANEAFFGQGTRLTVV.

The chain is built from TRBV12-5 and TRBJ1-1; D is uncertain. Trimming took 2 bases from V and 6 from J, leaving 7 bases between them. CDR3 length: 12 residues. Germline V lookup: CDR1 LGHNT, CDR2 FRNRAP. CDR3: CASGLSQSEAFF. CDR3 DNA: TGTGCTAGTGGTTTGTCACAGTCTGAAGCTTTCTTT.

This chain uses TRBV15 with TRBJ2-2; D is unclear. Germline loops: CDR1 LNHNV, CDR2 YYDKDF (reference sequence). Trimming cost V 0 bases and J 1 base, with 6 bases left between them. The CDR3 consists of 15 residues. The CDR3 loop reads CATSRDRGNTGELFF. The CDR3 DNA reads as TGTGCCACCAGCAGAGATCGAGGGAACACCGGGGAGCTGTTTTTT.

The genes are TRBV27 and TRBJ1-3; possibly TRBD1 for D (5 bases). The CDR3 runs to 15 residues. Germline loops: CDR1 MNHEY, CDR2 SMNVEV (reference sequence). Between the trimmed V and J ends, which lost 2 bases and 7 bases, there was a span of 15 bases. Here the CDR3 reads CASSLGPQGTNTIYF. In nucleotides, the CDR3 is TGTGCCAGCAGTTTAGGCCCCCAGGGAACGAACACCATATATTTT.

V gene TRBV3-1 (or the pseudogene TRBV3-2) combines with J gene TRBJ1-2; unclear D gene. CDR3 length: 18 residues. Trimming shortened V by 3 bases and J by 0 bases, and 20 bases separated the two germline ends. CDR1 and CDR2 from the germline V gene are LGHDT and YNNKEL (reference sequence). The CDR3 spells CASSHTRGKGESNYGYTF. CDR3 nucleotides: TGTGCCAGCAGCCACACAAGAGGCAAGGGAGAGTCTAACTATGGCTACACCTTC.

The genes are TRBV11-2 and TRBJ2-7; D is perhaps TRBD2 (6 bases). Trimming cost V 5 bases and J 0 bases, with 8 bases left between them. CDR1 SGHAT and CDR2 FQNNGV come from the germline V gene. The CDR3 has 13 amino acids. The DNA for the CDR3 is TGTGCCAGCAGCGTCGGGGGCTCCTACGAGCAGTACTTC. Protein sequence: CASSVGGSYEQYF.

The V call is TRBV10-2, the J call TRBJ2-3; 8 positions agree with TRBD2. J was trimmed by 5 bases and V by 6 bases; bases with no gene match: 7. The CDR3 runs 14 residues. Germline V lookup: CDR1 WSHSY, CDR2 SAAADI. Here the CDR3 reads CASRKRGYEDTQYF. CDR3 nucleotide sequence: TGCGCCAGCAGGAAGCGGGGGTATGAAGATACGCAGTATTTT.

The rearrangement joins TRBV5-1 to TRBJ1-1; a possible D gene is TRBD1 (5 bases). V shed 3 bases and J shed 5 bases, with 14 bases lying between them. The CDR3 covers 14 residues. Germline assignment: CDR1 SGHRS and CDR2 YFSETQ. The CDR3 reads CASSYRGTGTEAFF. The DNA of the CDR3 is TGCGCCAGCAGCTATCGGGGGACGGGAACTGAAGCTTTCTTT.

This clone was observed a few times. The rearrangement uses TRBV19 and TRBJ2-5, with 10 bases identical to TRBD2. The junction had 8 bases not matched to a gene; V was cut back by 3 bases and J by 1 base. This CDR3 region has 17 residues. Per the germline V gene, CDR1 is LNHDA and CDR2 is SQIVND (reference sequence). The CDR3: CASSIGLAGVAQETQYF. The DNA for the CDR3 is TGTGCCAGTAGTATCGGTCTAGCGGGGGTGGCCCAAGAGACCCAGTACTTC.

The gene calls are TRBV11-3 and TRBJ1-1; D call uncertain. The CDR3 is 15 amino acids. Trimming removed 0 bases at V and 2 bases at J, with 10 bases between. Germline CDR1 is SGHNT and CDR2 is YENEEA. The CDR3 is CASSLDGQANTEAFF. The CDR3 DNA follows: TGTGCCAGCAGCTTAGATGGGCAGGCTAACACTGAAGCTTTCTTT.

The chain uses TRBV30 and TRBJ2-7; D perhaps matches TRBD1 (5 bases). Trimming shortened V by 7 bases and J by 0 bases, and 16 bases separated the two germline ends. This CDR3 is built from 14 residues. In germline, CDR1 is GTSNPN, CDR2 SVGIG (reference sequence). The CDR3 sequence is CALGQGGVSYEQYF. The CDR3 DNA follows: TGTGCCTTGGGGCAGGGTGGGGTCTCCTACGAGCAGTACTTC.

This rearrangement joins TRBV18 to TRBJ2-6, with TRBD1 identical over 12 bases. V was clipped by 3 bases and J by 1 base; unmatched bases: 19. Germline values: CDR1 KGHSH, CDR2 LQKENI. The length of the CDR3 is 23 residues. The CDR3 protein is CASSPTFPGQGADRSSGANVLTF. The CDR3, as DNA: TGTGCCAGCTCACCCACCTTTCCGGGACAGGGGGCTGATAGATCTTCTGGGGCCAACGTCCTGACTTTC.

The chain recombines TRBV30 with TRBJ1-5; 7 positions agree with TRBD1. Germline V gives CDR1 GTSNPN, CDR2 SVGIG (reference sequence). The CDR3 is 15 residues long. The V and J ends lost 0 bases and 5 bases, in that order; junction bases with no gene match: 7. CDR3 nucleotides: TGTGCCTGGAGTGTGGAGACAGGGAGGCATCAGCCCCAGCATTTT. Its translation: CAWSVETGRHQPQHF.

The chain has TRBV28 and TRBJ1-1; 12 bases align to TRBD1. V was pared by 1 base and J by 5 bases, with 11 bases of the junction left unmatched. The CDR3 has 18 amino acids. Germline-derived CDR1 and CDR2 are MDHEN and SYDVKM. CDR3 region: CASSLFTGTGGRGTEAFF. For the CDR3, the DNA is TGTGCCAGCAGTTTATTCACCGGGACAGGGGGCCGGGGAACTGAAGCTTTCTTT.

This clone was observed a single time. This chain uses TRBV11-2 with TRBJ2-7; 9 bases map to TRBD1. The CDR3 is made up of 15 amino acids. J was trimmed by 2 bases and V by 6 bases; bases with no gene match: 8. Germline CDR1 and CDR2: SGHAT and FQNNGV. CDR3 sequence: CASSAGQGTTYEQYF. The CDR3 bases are TGTGCCAGCAGTGCGGGACAGGGCACAACCTACGAGCAGTACTTC.

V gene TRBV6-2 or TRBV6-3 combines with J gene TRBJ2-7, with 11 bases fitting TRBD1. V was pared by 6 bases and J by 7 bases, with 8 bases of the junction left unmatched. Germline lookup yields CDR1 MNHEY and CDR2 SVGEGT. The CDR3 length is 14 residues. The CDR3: CASSRTGGANEQYF. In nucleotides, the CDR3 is TGTGCCAGCAGCAGGACAGGGGGCGCGAATGAGCAGTACTTC.

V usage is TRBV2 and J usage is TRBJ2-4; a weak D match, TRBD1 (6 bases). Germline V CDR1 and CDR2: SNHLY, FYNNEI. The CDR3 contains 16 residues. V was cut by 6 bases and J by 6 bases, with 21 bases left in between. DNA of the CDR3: TGTGCCAGCAGACCAGGGACAATCAAGGATGGAAACATTCAGTACTTC. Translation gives CASRPGTIKDGNIQYF.

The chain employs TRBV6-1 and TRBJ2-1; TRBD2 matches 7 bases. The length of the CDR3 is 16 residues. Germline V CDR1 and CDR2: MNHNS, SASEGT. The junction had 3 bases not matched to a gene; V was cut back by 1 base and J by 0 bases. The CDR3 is CASSEVRGVSYNEQFF. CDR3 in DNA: TGTGCCAGCAGTGAAGTTCGGGGGGTCTCCTACAATGAGCAGTTCTTC.

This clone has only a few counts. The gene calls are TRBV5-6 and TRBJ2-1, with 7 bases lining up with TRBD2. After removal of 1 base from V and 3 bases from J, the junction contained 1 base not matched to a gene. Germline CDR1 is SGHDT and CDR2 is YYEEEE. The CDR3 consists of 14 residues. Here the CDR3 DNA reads TGTGCCAGCAGCTTGCCGGGGGGCTACAATGAGCAGTTCTTC. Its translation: CASSLPGGYNEQFF.

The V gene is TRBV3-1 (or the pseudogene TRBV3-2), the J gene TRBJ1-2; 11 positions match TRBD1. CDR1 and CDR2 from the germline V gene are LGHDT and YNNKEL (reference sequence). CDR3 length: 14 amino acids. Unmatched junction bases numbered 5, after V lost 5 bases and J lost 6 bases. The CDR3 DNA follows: TGTGCCAGCAGCATGGACAGGGGGCTCGATGGCTACACCTTC. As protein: CASSMDRGLDGYTF.

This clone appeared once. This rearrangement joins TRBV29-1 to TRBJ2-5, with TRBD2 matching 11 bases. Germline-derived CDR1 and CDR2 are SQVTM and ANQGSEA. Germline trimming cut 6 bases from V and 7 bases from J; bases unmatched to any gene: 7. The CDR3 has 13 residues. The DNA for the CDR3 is TGCAGCGTGGTAACTAGCGGGGGCGGGACCCAGTACTTC. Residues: CSVVTSGGGTQYF.

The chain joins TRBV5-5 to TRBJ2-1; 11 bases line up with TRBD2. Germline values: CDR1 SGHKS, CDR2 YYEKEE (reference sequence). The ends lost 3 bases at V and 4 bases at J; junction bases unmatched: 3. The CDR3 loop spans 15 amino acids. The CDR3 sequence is CASSSSGGRYNEQFF. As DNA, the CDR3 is TGTGCCAGCAGCTCTAGCGGGGGGAGATACAATGAGCAGTTCTTC.

CDR3 residues: CASSQPGKLNSPLHF. CDR3 bases: TGCGCCAGCAGCCAGCCCGGGAAGCTTAATTCACCCCTCCACTTT. The genes are TRBV4-3 and TRBJ1-6; D remains unclear. Looked up from germline, CDR1 is LGHNA and CDR2 is YSLEER. Trimming pared 3 bases from V and 6 bases from J, leaving 12 bases between. The CDR3 consists of 15 residues.